This T cell receptor beta chain was captured by sequencing in a study of T cells after yellow fever vaccination. TCRdb independently ran MiXCR on the 5' RACE reads; one entry per CDR3 protein. The data show approximately 510,000 distinct CDR3 sequences, 21% seen once. There are a few counts of this clonotype. The CDR3 length is 14 residues. CDR1 and CDR2 from the germline V gene are SGHDT and YYEEEE. V lost 0 bases and J 4 bases, leaving 10 bases between the germline ends. This specimen consisted of PBMCs, obtained roughly 20 days after the first yellow fever vaccination. The receptor was isolated from a man between 18 and 35 years old who received the YFV17D yellow fever vaccine. The gene calls are TRBV5-6 and TRBJ1-2; no definite D call. CDR3 residues: CASSLGSGFYGYTF. For the CDR3, the DNA is TGTGCCAGCAGCTTGGGGTCCGGCTTCTATGGCTACACCTTC.